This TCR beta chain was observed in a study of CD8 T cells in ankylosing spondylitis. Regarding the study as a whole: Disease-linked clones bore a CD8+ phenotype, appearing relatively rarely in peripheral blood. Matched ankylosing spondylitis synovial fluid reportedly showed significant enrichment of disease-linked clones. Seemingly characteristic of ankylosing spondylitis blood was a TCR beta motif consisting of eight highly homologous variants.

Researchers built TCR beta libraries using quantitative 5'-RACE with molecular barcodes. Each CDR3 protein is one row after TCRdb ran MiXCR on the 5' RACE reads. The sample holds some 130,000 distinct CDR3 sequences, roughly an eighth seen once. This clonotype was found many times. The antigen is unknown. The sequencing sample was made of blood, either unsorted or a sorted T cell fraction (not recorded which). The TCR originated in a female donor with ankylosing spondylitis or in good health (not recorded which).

The CDR3 region has the DNA TGTGCCATCTCGCAGGTCTACTACGAGCAGTACTTC. Translated, it gives CAISQVYYEQYF. The chain has TRBV10-3 and TRBJ2-7; D uncertain. The CDR3 loop spans 12 amino acids. The germline V gene encodes CDR1 ENHRY and CDR2 SYGVKD. V was trimmed by 8 bases and J by 3 bases, leaving 11 bases between them.